The 7 T cell receptor beta chains in this list originate from one sample, sequenced in a study of blood T cells in healthy people across ages. With a J-beta primer mix and a sample-barcoded 5' primer, a second PCR ran about 6 to 11 cycles. TCRdb reprocessed the 5' RACE reads with MiXCR, giving one entry per CDR3 protein. The sample lists roughly 1,500,000 distinct CDR3 sequences; about 35% were seen once. Sequencing was done on a sample of blood. Receptors originate from a woman in her thirties in good health.

The chain couples TRBV30 to TRBJ1-6; 7 positions match TRBD1. V was pared by 0 bases and J by 5 bases, with 7 bases of the junction left unmatched. The CDR3 sequence is 16 residues long. Germline V lookup: CDR1 GTSNPN, CDR2 SVGIG (reference sequence). CDR3 bases: TGTGCCTGGAGTGTCCCATCAGGGGGAGATAATTCACCCCTCCACTTT. Translation: CAWSVPSGGDNSPLHF.

This clonotype was recorded a few times. The V and J genes are TRBV7-9 and TRBJ2-7; 9 nucleotides align to TRBD1. The CDR3 loop spans 13 amino acids. Germline assignment: CDR1 SEHNR and CDR2 FQNEAQ (reference sequence). V trimming: 7 bases; J trimming: 5 bases; junction bases outside the gene matches: 6. The CDR3 here is CASTTGGENEQYF. The DNA of the CDR3 is TGTGCCAGCACCACAGGGGGCGAGAACGAGCAGTACTTC.

This chain uses TRBV7-3 with TRBJ1-1, with D maybe TRBD1 (5 bases). Germline V CDR1 and CDR2: SGHTA, FQGTGA. V lost 0 bases and J lost 1, with 15 bases in between. The CDR3 spans 17 residues. The CDR3 coding sequence is TGTGCCAGCAGCTTAACGTTCGATAGACAGCCGAACACTGAAGCTTTCTTT. Protein: CASSLTFDRQPNTEAFF.

The genes are TRBV14 and TRBJ2-7; D may be TRBD1 (6 bases). The CDR3 runs to 15 residues. CDR1 and CDR2 (germline): SGHDN, FVKESK. V was cut by 0 bases and J by 0 bases, with 9 bases left in between. The CDR3 is CASSQDPGHSYEQYF. For the CDR3, the DNA is TGTGCCAGCAGCCAAGATCCGGGACACTCCTACGAGCAGTACTTC.

This clonotype was observed a few times. V gene TRBV14 combines with J gene TRBJ2-4; the match to TRBD2 covers 10 bases. The J call may not be correct, given that the DNA end is closer to TRBJ2-7. This CDR3 has 17 residues. Looked up from germline, CDR1 is SGHDN and CDR2 is FVKESK. The CDR3 DNA follows: TGTGCCAGCAGCCAGAGGACACCTAGCGGGAGTAGGTACGAGCAGTACTTC. Protein sequence: CASSQRTPSGSRYEQYF.

This clonotype has more than one count but fewer than ten. This chain uses TRBV3-1 with TRBJ2-7; the match to TRBD2 covers 8 bases. CDR1 and CDR2 (germline): LGHDT, YNNKEL (reference sequence). After removal of 5 bases from V and 6 bases from J, the junction contained 15 bases not matched to a gene. This CDR3 has 16 amino acids. For the CDR3, the DNA is TGTGCCAGCAGCGCCCTGGTAGCGGGAACCTCCGGCGAGCAGTACTTC. Translated: CASSALVAGTSGEQYF.

This chain connects TRBV20-1 to TRBJ2-1; 10 bases are a match to TRBD1. J lost 4 bases, V lost 6 bases, and 12 bases had no gene match. This CDR3 has 16 residues. CDR1 is DFQATT and CDR2 is SNEGSKA in the germline V gene (reference sequence). The CDR3 nucleotides are TGCAGTGCCATGTTCGGGGGGACAGGGGCATACAATGAGCAGTTCTTC. It specifies CSAMFGGTGAYNEQFF.